These T cell receptor beta chains were read from a single sample in a study of Ad26.COV2.S vaccination and SARS-CoV-2 variants. Sequenced by immunoSEQ multiplex PCR; TCRdb stores in-frame clones only, minus some. The sample contains some 250,000 clones, around 87% of which appear only once. Sequences were derived from peripheral blood, sampled in a trial of Ad26.COV2.S vaccine versus placebo. Receptors originate from a person aged 18-65 years who received the Ad26.COV2.S COVID-19 vaccine or a placebo. The CDR3 runs from the conserved cysteine through the conserved F or W. D genes are given only for firm matches. Part of the rows lack a size; the others show once, few, many or a class for expanded clones.

cdr3_length: 17; j_call: TRBJ2-1; v_call: TRBV4-1; d_call: -; clone_size: -; cdr3_nt: TGCGCCAGCAGCCAAGAACAGGGAACCTTCTCCTACAATGAGCAGTTCTTC; cdr3_aa: CASSQEQGTFSYNEQFF
cdr3_length: 14; j_call: TRBJ1-2; v_call: TRBV5-4; d_call: -; clone_size: once; cdr3_nt: TGTGCCAGCAGCTTGTTTGGGGGCTTCGGTGGCTACACCTTC; cdr3_aa: CASSLFGGFGGYTF
cdr3_length: 18; j_call: TRBJ2-5; v_call: TRBV24-1; d_call: TRBD2; clone_size: -; cdr3_nt: TGTGCCACCAGTCCGACCGGTCCGAAGCGGGGGGGACTAGGGACCCAGTACTTC; cdr3_aa: CATSPTGPKRGGLGTQYF
cdr3_length: 13; j_call: TRBJ2-7; v_call: TRBV6-5; d_call: -; clone_size: -; cdr3_nt: TGTGCCAGCAGCCTTTCGGGGCTCCACGGGCAGTACTTC; cdr3_aa: CASSLSGLHGQYF
cdr3_length: 14; j_call: TRBJ1-1; v_call: TRBV7-8; d_call: -; clone_size: -; cdr3_nt: TGTGCCAGCAGCTTAGGTCGCGGGGACACTGAAGCTTTCTTT; cdr3_aa: CASSLGRGDTEAFF
cdr3_length: 11; j_call: TRBJ1-4; v_call: TRBV29-1; d_call: TRBD1; clone_size: -; cdr3_nt: TGCAGCGTTCCGACAGGGGAAAAACTGTTTTTT; cdr3_aa: CSVPTGEKLFF
cdr3_length: 17; j_call: TRBJ1-6; v_call: TRBV28; d_call: TRBD1; clone_size: -; cdr3_nt: TGTGCCAGCAGTTTACCTGGACAGGGAGCTTATAATTCACCCCTCCACTTT; cdr3_aa: CASSLPGQGAYNSPLHF
cdr3_length: 16; j_call: TRBJ2-3; v_call: TRBV27; d_call: TRBD2; clone_size: -; cdr3_nt: TGTGCCAGCAGTTTCCTGACTAGCGGGCTCACACATACGCAGTATTTT; cdr3_aa: CASSFLTSGLTHTQYF
cdr3_length: 15; j_call: TRBJ2-7; v_call: TRBV9; d_call: TRBD2; clone_size: -; cdr3_nt: TGTGCCAGCAGCGTAGAAACCGGGGGGTCCTACGAGCAGTACTTC; cdr3_aa: CASSVETGGSYEQYF
cdr3_length: 14; j_call: TRBJ2-7; v_call: TRBV6-5; d_call: -; clone_size: -; cdr3_nt: TGTGCCAGCAGTTACTCGAACAGGGCTGGAGAGCAGTACTTC; cdr3_aa: CASSYSNRAGEQYF
cdr3_length: 11; j_call: TRBJ2-2; v_call: TRBV10-3; d_call: -; clone_size: once; cdr3_nt: TGTGCCATCAGTGCCGGCGGGGAGCTGTTTTTT; cdr3_aa: CAISAGGELFF
cdr3_length: 13; j_call: TRBJ1-1; v_call: TRBV29-1; d_call: TRBD1; clone_size: -; cdr3_nt: TGCAGCGTGGGGACAGGGGGCCACACTGAAGCTTTCTTT; cdr3_aa: CSVGTGGHTEAFF
cdr3_length: 12; j_call: TRBJ2-3; v_call: TRBV30; d_call: -; clone_size: -; cdr3_nt: TGTGCCTGGAGTCGGGGGCCAGATACGCAGTATTTT; cdr3_aa: CAWSRGPDTQYF
cdr3_length: 15; j_call: TRBJ2-7; v_call: TRBV28; d_call: -; clone_size: -; cdr3_nt: TGTGCCAGCAGTTCGGCCTCGGGACACTCCTACGAGCAGTACTTC; cdr3_aa: CASSSASGHSYEQYF
cdr3_length: 13; j_call: TRBJ1-2; v_call: TRBV10-3; d_call: -; clone_size: -; cdr3_nt: TGTGCCATCAGGGAAGGACCTTTATATGGCTACACCTTC; cdr3_aa: CAIREGPLYGYTF
cdr3_length: 15; j_call: TRBJ2-7; v_call: TRBV6-5; d_call: TRBD1; clone_size: -; cdr3_nt: TGTGCCAGCATACCGGGACAGGGATACTCCTACGAGCAGTACTTC; cdr3_aa: CASIPGQGYSYEQYF
cdr3_length: 14; j_call: TRBJ2-5; v_call: TRBV30; d_call: TRBD2; clone_size: -; cdr3_nt: TGTGCCTGGAGTGTAACGGCGGGGGGGGAGACCCAGTACTTC; cdr3_aa: CAWSVTAGGETQYF
cdr3_length: 18; j_call: TRBJ2-6; v_call: TRBV28; d_call: -; clone_size: few; cdr3_nt: TGTGCCAGCAGTACCCTTACTGGGTTCCTCTCTGGGGCCAACGTCCTGACTTTC; cdr3_aa: CASSTLTGFLSGANVLTF
cdr3_length: 19; j_call: TRBJ1-3; v_call: TRBV11-2; d_call: -; clone_size: -; cdr3_nt: TGTGCCAGCAGCTTAGAAGATGGTCTGACTCTGAGCTCTGGAAACACCATATATTTT; cdr3_aa: CASSLEDGLTLSSGNTIYF
cdr3_length: 15; j_call: TRBJ2-2; v_call: TRBV4-1; d_call: -; clone_size: -; cdr3_nt: TGCGCCAGCAGCCAAGGCAAGGGGGTGGGCGGGGAGCTGTTTTTT; cdr3_aa: CASSQGKGVGGELFF
cdr3_length: 13; j_call: TRBJ1-1; v_call: TRBV30; d_call: -; clone_size: -; cdr3_nt: TGTGCCTGGAGTATGCAGACGAACACTGAAGCTTTCTTT; cdr3_aa: CAWSMQTNTEAFF
cdr3_length: 14; j_call: TRBJ2-7; v_call: TRBV10-3; d_call: TRBD2; clone_size: -; cdr3_nt: TGTGCCATCAGTACTAGCGGGGTCTCCTACGAGCAGTACTTC; cdr3_aa: CAISTSGVSYEQYF
cdr3_length: 15; j_call: TRBJ1-1; v_call: TRBV6-5; d_call: -; clone_size: -; cdr3_nt: TGTGCCAGCAGTCGGGGGGAGTTCATGAACACTGAAGCTTTCTTT; cdr3_aa: CASSRGEFMNTEAFF
cdr3_length: 18; j_call: TRBJ1-6; v_call: TRBV13; d_call: -; clone_size: -; cdr3_nt: TGTGCCAGCAGCTTAGGCCTAATTCGGGCAGGATATAATTCACCCCTCCACTTT; cdr3_aa: CASSLGLIRAGYNSPLHF
cdr3_length: 11; j_call: TRBJ1-2; v_call: TRBV7-2; d_call: -; clone_size: -; cdr3_nt: TGTGCCAGCAGTTTAAACTATGGCTACACCTTC; cdr3_aa: CASSLNYGYTF
cdr3_length: 13; j_call: TRBJ2-1; v_call: TRBV27; d_call: TRBD1; clone_size: -; cdr3_nt: TGTGCCAGCAGGCTGACAGGGGGCAATGAGCAGTTCTTC; cdr3_aa: CASRLTGGNEQFF
cdr3_length: 11; j_call: TRBJ2-7; v_call: TRBV28; d_call: -; clone_size: -; cdr3_nt: TGTGCCAGCAGTTTAGGCCTCGAGCAGTACTTC; cdr3_aa: CASSLGLEQYF
cdr3_length: 14; j_call: TRBJ2-7; v_call: TRBV27; d_call: -; clone_size: -; cdr3_nt: TGTGCCAGCAGTTTCCGGGACGGAACCTACGAGCAGTACTTC; cdr3_aa: CASSFRDGTYEQYF
cdr3_length: 14; j_call: TRBJ2-3; v_call: TRBV15; d_call: -; clone_size: -; cdr3_nt: TGTGCCACCAGCAGAGTAGCCCAAACCGATACGCAGTATTTT; cdr3_aa: CATSRVAQTDTQYF
cdr3_length: 16; j_call: TRBJ2-2; v_call: TRBV18; d_call: TRBD1; clone_size: -; cdr3_nt: TGTGCCAGCTCAAGAAGACAGGGCCCGAACACCGGGGAGCTGTTTTTT; cdr3_aa: CASSRRQGPNTGELFF
cdr3_length: 16; j_call: TRBJ2-1; v_call: TRBV4-3; d_call: -; clone_size: -; cdr3_nt: TGCGCCAGCAGCCAAGAGTCCCAGGGTAGGGGCAATGAGCAGTTCTTC; cdr3_aa: CASSQESQGRGNEQFF
cdr3_length: 16; j_call: TRBJ2-1; v_call: TRBV5-8; d_call: TRBD2; clone_size: -; cdr3_nt: TGTGCCAGCAGCCCCAGTTGGGGGACTAGAGGAAATGAGCAGTTCTTC; cdr3_aa: CASSPSWGTRGNEQFF
cdr3_length: 14; j_call: TRBJ1-2; v_call: TRBV7-8; d_call: TRBD1; clone_size: -; cdr3_nt: TGTGCCAGCAGCCTAGCGGGACAGAACTATGGCTACACCTTC; cdr3_aa: CASSLAGQNYGYTF
cdr3_length: 16; j_call: TRBJ2-1; v_call: TRBV20-1; d_call: -; clone_size: -; cdr3_nt: TGCAGTGCTAGTGATTGGGGTAGCGGACCCTACAATGAGCAGTTCTTC; cdr3_aa: CSASDWGSGPYNEQFF
cdr3_length: 15; j_call: TRBJ2-3; v_call: TRBV5-6; d_call: TRBD1; clone_size: -; cdr3_nt: TGTGCCAGCAGCTTGGGGGGGACAGGCACAGATACGCAGTATTTT; cdr3_aa: CASSLGGTGTDTQYF
cdr3_length: 15; j_call: TRBJ1-2; v_call: TRBV5-4; d_call: TRBD1; clone_size: -; cdr3_nt: TGTGCCAGCAGCACGACAGGGGTTGTCGACTATGGCTACACCTTC; cdr3_aa: CASSTTGVVDYGYTF
cdr3_length: 14; j_call: TRBJ2-1; v_call: TRBV10-3; d_call: TRBD2; clone_size: -; cdr3_nt: TGTGCCATCAGCTTAGCGGGGGCCGGAAATGAGCAGTTCTTC; cdr3_aa: CAISLAGAGNEQFF
cdr3_length: 15; j_call: TRBJ2-3; v_call: TRBV3-1/TRBV3-2; d_call: -; clone_size: -; cdr3_nt: TGTGCCAGCAGTTTCCGGGTGCTACTCACAGATACGCAGTATTTT; cdr3_aa: CASSFRVLLTDTQYF
cdr3_length: 14; j_call: TRBJ2-2; v_call: TRBV9; d_call: -; clone_size: -; cdr3_nt: TGTGCCAGCAGCGTAGAGATCTACACCGGGGAGCTGTTTTTT; cdr3_aa: CASSVEIYTGELFF
cdr3_length: 16; j_call: TRBJ2-7; v_call: TRBV3-1/TRBV3-2; d_call: -; clone_size: few; cdr3_nt: TGTGCCAGCAGCCAAGGTTTCTCCGGGGGCTCCTACGAGCAGTACTTC; cdr3_aa: CASSQGFSGGSYEQYF
cdr3_length: 17; j_call: TRBJ2-2; v_call: TRBV19; d_call: TRBD2; clone_size: -; cdr3_nt: TGTGCCAGTAGTATTCCCAGGCGGGGGGCGGTCACCGGGGAGCTGTTTTTT; cdr3_aa: CASSIPRRGAVTGELFF
cdr3_length: 16; j_call: TRBJ2-7; v_call: TRBV4-3; d_call: TRBD2; clone_size: -; cdr3_nt: TGCGCCAGCAGCCAAGGCCCCGGGACTAGTGGCGGCGAGCAGTACTTC; cdr3_aa: CASSQGPGTSGGEQYF
cdr3_length: 16; j_call: TRBJ2-3; v_call: TRBV18; d_call: TRBD2; clone_size: -; cdr3_nt: TGTGCCAGCTCACCAATAAGCGGGAGAAACACAGATACGCAGTATTTT; cdr3_aa: CASSPISGRNTDTQYF
cdr3_length: 12; j_call: TRBJ2-7; v_call: TRBV29-1; d_call: -; clone_size: -; cdr3_nt: TGCAGCGTGAGACTAGGGGAAATAGAGCAGTACTTC; cdr3_aa: CSVRLGEIEQYF
cdr3_length: 19; j_call: TRBJ2-6; v_call: TRBV7-9; d_call: -; clone_size: -; cdr3_nt: TGTGCCAGCAGCTTAGCAACGGGACCCAGTTACTCTGGGGCCAACGTCCTGACTTTC; cdr3_aa: CASSLATGPSYSGANVLTF
cdr3_length: 18; j_call: TRBJ1-4; v_call: TRBV21-1; d_call: -; clone_size: -; cdr3_nt: TGTGCCAGCAGCAAACCTCAAGGGCAAGGAGCAACTAATGAAAAACTGTTTTTT; cdr3_aa: CASSKPQGQGATNEKLFF
cdr3_length: 16; j_call: TRBJ2-4; v_call: TRBV7-2; d_call: -; clone_size: -; cdr3_nt: TGTGCCAGCAGGGAGGGCAGAACTCAGGGCAAAAACATTCAGTACTTC; cdr3_aa: CASREGRTQGKNIQYF
cdr3_length: 20; j_call: TRBJ1-1; v_call: TRBV4-3; d_call: -; clone_size: -; cdr3_nt: TGCGCCAGCAGCCAAGGGGGGGCGACAGGAGCCAAAGGTCTGAACACTGAAGCTTTCTTT; cdr3_aa: CASSQGGATGAKGLNTEAFF
cdr3_length: 16; j_call: TRBJ2-5; v_call: TRBV6-5; d_call: -; clone_size: -; cdr3_nt: TGTGCCAGCAGTTACTCCCCTGCGGGCGCCCAAGAGACCCAGTACTTC; cdr3_aa: CASSYSPAGAQETQYF
cdr3_length: 17; j_call: TRBJ1-6; v_call: TRBV6-1; d_call: -; clone_size: few; cdr3_nt: TGTGCCAGCAGTGATCTGGCAGGCAGCTCCTATAATTCACCCCTCCACTTT; cdr3_aa: CASSDLAGSSYNSPLHF